Below, 27 T cell receptor beta chains from the same sample are listed, as sequenced in a study of cytomegalovirus exposure and HLA in healthy donors. With 60 Vbeta and 13 Jbeta primers, the PCR was carried out. Clones were sequenced by immunoSEQ multiplex PCR, and TCRdb holds only the in-frame ones, with some missing. The sample yields 150,000 to 200,000 clones, over 60% seen once. Sequences were obtained from PBMCs. These receptors all come from a woman aged 50 to 60 in good health and CMV-seronegative.

The gene calls are TRBV28 and TRBJ2-1; D may be TRBD2 (6 bases). The germline gives CDR1 MDHEN, CDR2 SYDVKM. This CDR3 region has 15 residues. Trimming took 1 base from V and 7 from J, leaving 14 bases between them. The DNA for the CDR3 is TGTGCCAGCAGTTTATCCTCGGACTACCGGAATGAGCAGTTCTTC. It codes for CASSLSSDYRNEQFF.

V gene TRBV11-2 combines with J gene TRBJ2-5; the D gene is possibly TRBD1 (6 bases). The J call could be wrong; TRBJ2-7 is a better fit for the DNA end. Germline V gene data show CDR1 as SGHAT and CDR2 as FQNNGV. This CDR3 region has 13 residues. For the CDR3, the DNA is TGTGCCAGCAGCCCGGGACAAAGATACGAGCAGTACTTC. Its translation is CASSPGQRYEQYF.

The chain links TRBV6-4 to TRBJ2-1, with TRBD1 identical over 12 bases. V lost 5 bases, J lost 8 bases, and 10 bases stayed unmatched. CDR3 length equals 16 residues. The germline gives CDR1 MRHNA, CDR2 SNTAGT. The CDR3 is CASSSKSGQGADEQFF. The CDR3 bases are TGTGCCAGCAGTTCAAAATCGGGACAGGGGGCCGATGAGCAGTTCTTC.

The DNA of the CDR3 is TGTGCCAGCAGCCCCCCTCGCCGCGGGTTAACCTACGAGCAGTACTTC. Its translation: CASSPPRRGLTYEQYF. The rearrangement uses TRBV7-2 and TRBJ2-5; possible D gene TRBD2, 5 bases. The J call may be mistaken, given a closer DNA end match to TRBJ2-7. The V gene's germline CDR1 is SGHTA and CDR2 FQGNSA. The CDR3 is 16 amino acids.

This clone was picked up one time. CDR3 amino acids: CASSVATGGTAVIQYF. The CDR3 DNA is TGTGCCAGCAGCGTAGCTACGGGGGGGACAGCGGTCATTCAGTACTTC. The chain carries TRBV9 and TRBJ2-4; possibly TRBD2 for D (8 bases). Germline assignment: CDR1 SGDLS and CDR2 YYNGEE. The CDR3 has 16 amino acids. V shed 0 bases and J shed 9 bases, with 19 bases lying between them.

This clone was picked up one time. This chain links TRBV7-9 with TRBJ1-3; TRBD1 matches 10 bases. Trimming at V came to 5 bases and at J to 0 bases, leaving 7 bases not matched to a gene. This CDR3 contains 17 residues. Germline V CDR1 and CDR2: SEHNR, FQNEAQ (reference sequence). CDR3: CASSTGQGDFSGNTIYF. CDR3 in DNA: TGTGCCAGCAGCACAGGACAGGGGGACTTCTCTGGAAACACCATATATTTT. Looking up the rest from reference TRBV7-9 and TRBJ1-3 gives the full variable domain: DTGVSQNPRHKITKRGQNVTFRCDPISEHNRLYWYRQTLGQGPEFLTYFQNEAQLEKSRLLSDRFSAERPKGSFSTLEIQRTEQGDSAMYLCASSTGQGDFSGNTIYFGEGSWLTVV.

This rearrangement joins TRBV11-3 to TRBJ2-2; 7 bases fit TRBD1. Germline CDR1 reads SGHNT; CDR2 reads YENEEA. J lost 7 bases, V lost 5 bases, and 10 bases had no gene match. The CDR3 loop spans 15 amino acids. The chain's CDR3 is CASSRKGGSSGELFF. In DNA, the CDR3 is TGTGCCAGCAGCCGTAAAGGGGGCTCGAGCGGGGAGCTGTTTTTT.

The V call is TRBV10-3, the J call TRBJ2-7; TRBD1 might be the D (5 bases). The germline gives CDR1 ENHRY, CDR2 SYGVKD. The V end was cut by 5 bases, the J end by 2 bases, with 10 bases between. The CDR3 is 13 residues long. The DNA for the CDR3 is TGTGCCATCAGTCCGACAGACACCTACGAGCAGTACTTC. It yields the protein CAISPTDTYEQYF.

J is TRBJ2-5 and V is TRBV11-1; 9 nucleotides align to TRBD1. Germline V gives CDR1 SGHAT, CDR2 FQDESV (reference sequence). The CDR3 has 13 residues. V was clipped by 5 bases and J by 4 bases; unmatched bases: 2. The CDR3 DNA follows: TGTGCCAGCAGCCGGGACAGGGCAGAGACCCAGTACTTC. Amino acid sequence: CASSRDRAETQYF.

This chain uses TRBV6-1 with TRBJ2-1, with TRBD2 matching over 13 bases. V was pared by 6 bases and J by 7 bases, with 18 bases of the junction left unmatched. CDR1 is MNHNS, CDR2 SASEGT, per germline. The CDR3 is 19 amino acids. The CDR3 region is CASREIRGLGLAGMNEQFF. In nucleotides, the CDR3 is TGTGCCAGCAGGGAAATCAGAGGGTTGGGACTAGCGGGAATGAATGAGCAGTTCTTC.

The rearrangement links TRBV6-6 to TRBJ1-1; TRBD1 is a possible D gene (5 bases). V lost 4 bases, J lost 6 bases, and 12 bases lay in between. The CDR3 runs 13 residues. The germline V gene encodes CDR1 MNHNY and CDR2 SVGAGI (reference sequence). This chain's CDR3 is CASSFQGSAEAFF. The CDR3 DNA sequence: TGTGCCAGCAGTTTTCAGGGTTCGGCTGAAGCTTTCTTT.

This rearrangement joins TRBV15 to TRBJ2-5, with 7 bases identical to TRBD2. The germline V gene has CDR1 LNHNV and CDR2 YYDKDF (reference sequence). This CDR3 spans 15 amino acids. J lost 3 bases, V lost 1 base, and 5 bases had no gene match. The CDR3 spells CATSRGGGTKETQYF. The CDR3 DNA follows: TGTGCCACCAGCAGAGGAGGTGGGACTAAAGAGACCCAGTACTTC. Full variable domain (rest looked up from reference TRBV15 and TRBJ2-5): DAMVIQNPRYQVTQFGKPVTLSCSQTLNHNVMYWYQQKSSQAPKLLFHYYDKDFNNEADTPDNFQSRRPNTSFCFLDIRSPGLGDTAMYLCATSRGGGTKETQYFGPGTRLLVL.

This chain joins TRBV7-3 and TRBJ2-2; TRBD2 aligns across 15 bases. The CDR3 contains 17 residues. CDR1 is SGHTA, CDR2 FQGTGA, per germline. The junction had 3 bases not matched to a gene; V was cut back by 1 base and J by 6 bases. In nucleotides, the CDR3 is TGTGCCAGCAGCTTAAGCTGGACTAGCGGGAGGGCCGGGGAGCTGTTTTTT. This sequence encodes CASSLSWTSGRAGELFF.

This chain uses TRBV2 with TRBJ2-7; tentative D call: TRBD1 (5 bases). The CDR3 loop spans 15 amino acids. Germline V gene data show CDR1 as SNHLY and CDR2 as FYNNEI. V lost 3 bases to trimming and J lost 3 bases, with 15 bases between them. CDR3 sequence: CASSDGGRVVYEQYF. The CDR3 region has the DNA TGTGCCAGCAGTGACGGTGGCAGGGTTGTCTACGAGCAGTACTTC.

The rearrangement uses TRBV29-1 and TRBJ2-5, with 11 bases aligning to TRBD1. CDR1 and CDR2 from the germline V gene are SQVTM and ANQGSEA. This CDR3 comprises 14 residues. J lost 4 bases, V lost 6 bases, and 7 bases had no gene match. The CDR3 DNA is TGCAGCGTCCCGGACAGGGGGCAGTCAGAGACCCAGTACTTC. It translates to CSVPDRGQSETQYF. The entire variable domain, with the rest obtained from reference TRBV29-1 and TRBJ2-5, is as follows: SAVISQKPSRDICQRGTSLTIQCQVDSQVTMMFWYRQQPGQSLTLIATANQGSEATYESGFVIDKFPISRPNLTFSTLTVSNMSPEDSSIYLCSVPDRGQSETQYFGPGTRLLVL.

V is TRBV6-1 and J is TRBJ1-2, with D hard to call. Germline V lookup: CDR1 MNHNS, CDR2 SASEGT. Trimming left V 7 bases short and J 7 bases short, with 13 bases between. The CDR3 covers 12 residues. The chain's CDR3 is CASIHWGGGYTF. CDR3 coding DNA: TGTGCCAGCATTCACTGGGGAGGTGGCTACACCTTC.

CDR3 bases: TGCAGCGTTAAGGGGCAGGGGGTCGATCAGCCCCAGCATTTT. It is translated as CSVKGQGVDQPQHF. V is TRBV29-1 and J is TRBJ1-5, with TRBD1 matching 7 bases. With V trimmed by 5 bases and J by 5 bases, 9 bases remained unmatched. The CDR3 covers 14 residues. Germline V lookup: CDR1 SQVTM, CDR2 ANQGSEA. Using reference TRBV29-1 and TRBJ1-5 for the parts outside the CDR3, the full variable domain is SAVISQKPSRDICQRGTSLTIQCQVDSQVTMMFWYRQQPGQSLTLIATANQGSEATYESGFVIDKFPISRPNLTFSTLTVSNMSPEDSSIYLCSVKGQGVDQPQHFGDGTRLSIL.

The chain employs TRBV6-5 and TRBJ2-5; perhaps TRBD2 as D (5 bases). CDR1 is MNHEY and CDR2 is SVGAGI in the germline V gene. V lost 7 bases to trimming and J lost 8 bases, with 20 bases between them. The CDR3 loop spans 14 amino acids. The CDR3 sequence: CASISPGSATTQYF. CDR3 bases: TGTGCCAGCATTTCACCGGGGTCCGCAACAACCCAGTACTTC.

The J gene is TRBJ1-5, the V gene TRBV28; D remains unclear. The CDR3 has 13 residues. Germline V gene data show CDR1 as MDHEN and CDR2 as SYDVKM. V lost 6 bases, J lost 12 bases, and 18 bases lay in between. CDR3 DNA sequence: TGTGCCAGCAGAATTTCCACCGGGTTTCGCCAGCATTTT. This codes for CASRISTGFRQHF.

This clone appeared a single time. V usage is TRBV30 and J usage is TRBJ2-7; TRBD1 matches at 8 bases. Germline lookup yields CDR1 GTSNPN and CDR2 SVGIG (reference sequence). This CDR3 contains 14 residues. Trimming at V came to 0 bases and at J to 2 bases, leaving 3 bases not matched to a gene. CDR3 DNA: TGTGCCTGGAGTGTGGAGACAGGGGCCTACGAGCAGTACTTC. This encodes CAWSVETGAYEQYF.

The chain is built from TRBV6-1 and TRBJ2-5, with D unclear. V lost 11 bases and J lost 7, with 17 bases in between. The CDR3 covers 12 residues. The germline V gene has CDR1 MNHNS and CDR2 SASEGT. CDR3 nucleotide sequence: TGTGCCGCCCGACTCGGTACTGGGACCCAGTACTTC. This encodes CAARLGTGTQYF.

This sequence joins TRBV5-1 and TRBJ1-2; 10 bases are a match to TRBD1. This CDR3 is 15 amino acids long. CDR1 and CDR2 (germline): SGHRS, YFSETQ. V lost 4 bases and J lost 7; bases outside the gene matches: 10. The CDR3 reads CASSPGQGERGGYTF. The CDR3, as DNA: TGCGCCAGCAGCCCCGGACAGGGGGAAAGAGGTGGCTACACCTTC.

The gene calls are TRBV4-1 and TRBJ2-3, with 13 bases aligning to TRBD2. Unmatched junction bases numbered 3, after V lost 2 bases and J lost 4 bases. From germline, CDR1 is MGHRA and CDR2 YSYEKL. This CDR3 comprises 16 residues. The CDR3 spells CASSQTSGGASDTQYF. The CDR3 DNA sequence: TGCGCCAGCAGCCAAACTAGCGGGGGGGCGTCAGATACGCAGTATTTT.

A single count supports this clone. V is TRBV25-1 and J is TRBJ1-6, with 7 bases matching TRBD1. The V gene end was trimmed by 2 bases and the J gene end by 9 bases; junction bases not matched to a gene: 10. The CDR3 length is 16 residues. The germline CDR1 and CDR2 sequences are MGHDK and SYGVNS. The CDR3 coding sequence is TGTGCCAGCAGTGAAATGACAGGGCCCACGGGTTCACCCCTCCACTTT. Translated: CASSEMTGPTGSPLHF.

CDR3 sequence: CASSSQTTANTEAFF. CDR3 in DNA: TGTGCCAGCAGCTCCCAAACCACAGCGAACACTGAAGCTTTCTTT. The chain links TRBV5-4 to TRBJ1-1; D is ambiguous. Per the germline V gene, CDR1 is SGHNT and CDR2 is YYREEE (reference sequence). The CDR3 consists of 15 residues. The germline V and J ends were trimmed by 3 bases and 1 base, with 13 bases remaining between them. Using reference TRBV5-4 and TRBJ1-1 for the parts outside the CDR3, the full variable domain is ETGVTQSPTHLIKTRGQQVTLRCSSQSGHNTVSWYQQALGQGPQFIFQYYREEENGRGNFPPRFSGLQFPNYSSELNVNALELDDSALYLCASSSQTTANTEAFFGQGTRLTVV.

The chain joins TRBV28 to TRBJ1-2; D is unresolved. The germline CDR1 and CDR2 sequences are MDHEN and SYDVKM. V was cut by 3 bases and J by 3 bases, with 11 bases left in between. The CDR3 extends over 14 amino acids. DNA of the CDR3: TGTGCCAGCAGTTTGGAGGAGAGCGACTATGGCTACACCTTC. Translated, it gives CASSLEESDYGYTF.

This clone has just a few counts. This chain joins TRBV7-8 and TRBJ2-1; TRBD2 matches at 15 bases. The CDR3 has 18 amino acids. Germline loops: CDR1 SGHVS, CDR2 FQNEAQ. V dropped 1 base and J dropped 5; count of bases not matched to a gene: 6. The CDR3 loop reads CASSLGRTSGRVDNEQFF. The CDR3 DNA sequence: TGTGCCAGCAGCTTAGGCCGGACTAGCGGGAGGGTGGACAATGAGCAGTTCTTC.